These 32 T cell receptor beta chains share one sample of origin, sequenced in a study of blood T cell repertoires in COVID-19. The assay was immunoSEQ multiplex PCR, and TCRdb's table has in-frame clones only and misses some. Of some 70,000 clones listed, approximately 90% are singletons. Source material: peripheral blood. These receptors were collected from a human donor in a cohort sampled during active COVID-19.

This clone was counted between two and nine times. This chain connects TRBV6-5 to TRBJ1-5, with TRBD1 as a possible D gene (5 bases). From germline, CDR1 is MNHEY and CDR2 SVGAGI. The CDR3 runs 15 residues. V lost 5 bases, J lost 7 bases, and 18 bases lay in between. The CDR3 loop reads CASSLGQRVGQPQHF. CDR3 coding DNA: TGTGCCAGCAGTCTGGGGCAGCGTGTTGGCCAGCCCCAGCATTTT.

The table lists this clone with a count of one. The CDR3 sequence: CASSYQSSGSYEQYF. The DNA for the CDR3 is TGTGCCAGCAGTTATCAGTCTAGCGGGAGCTACGAGCAGTACTTC. V usage is TRBV6-5 and J usage is TRBJ2-7, with 10 bases fitting TRBD2. The germline V gene has CDR1 MNHEY and CDR2 SVGAGI. This CDR3 has 15 residues. The junction had 5 bases not matched to a gene; V was cut back by 3 bases and J by 3 bases.

The rearrangement joins TRBV19 to TRBJ2-1; 8 nucleotides line up with TRBD2. From germline, CDR1 is LNHDA and CDR2 SQIVND (reference sequence). The CDR3 contains 18 residues. J lost 5 bases, V lost 7 bases, and 19 bases had no gene match. CDR3 in amino acids: CASTRSGSLASGNNEQFF. In DNA form, the CDR3 reads TGTGCCAGTACCCGAAGCGGGAGTCTGGCTAGCGGAAACAATGAGCAGTTCTTC.

The gene calls are TRBV7-3 and TRBJ2-1; perhaps TRBD2 as D (6 bases). Germline loops: CDR1 SGHTA, CDR2 FQGTGA. There are 16 residues in the CDR3. Between the trimmed V and J ends, which lost 5 bases and 7 bases, there was a span of 21 bases. CDR3 nucleotides: TGTGCCAGCAGCCGACAGCCGGGGGAAGGCAGGAATGAGCAGTTCTTC. This sequence encodes CASSRQPGEGRNEQFF. Variable domain in full (rest from reference TRBV7-3 and TRBJ2-1): GAGVSQTPSNKVTEKGKYVELRCDPISGHTALYWYRQSLGQGPEFLIYFQGTGAADDSGLPNDRFFAVRPEGSVSTLKIQRTERGDSAVYLCASSRQPGEGRNEQFFGPGTRLTVL.

The genes are TRBV7-3 and TRBJ1-1, with D possibly being TRBD1 (5 bases). Deletions cut 0 bases from V and 1 base from J, with 9 bases between. The CDR3 runs 15 residues. Germline values: CDR1 SGHTA, CDR2 FQGTGA. Written as DNA, the CDR3 is TGTGCCAGCAGCTTAACCCAGCAGGGGAACACTGAAGCTTTCTTT. As protein: CASSLTQQGNTEAFF.

The J gene is TRBJ1-2, the V gene TRBV18, with 11 nucleotides matching TRBD1. Trimming at V came to 2 bases and at J to 0 bases, leaving 11 bases not matched to a gene. The V gene's germline CDR1 is KGHSH and CDR2 LQKENI. The CDR3 is made up of 19 amino acids. CDR3 bases: TGTGCCAGCTCACCAGGGACAGGGGGAGAGGACAAGACTAACTATGGCTACACCTTC. This sequence encodes CASSPGTGGEDKTNYGYTF.

This chain joins TRBV4-1 and TRBJ1-2; 7 bases fit TRBD1. V was pared by 4 bases and J by 5 bases, with 13 bases of the junction left unmatched. The CDR3 length is 16 residues. Germline-derived CDR1 and CDR2 are MGHRA and YSYEKL. CDR3 sequence (DNA): TGCGCCAGCAGCCCGCGCAGTTCAGGGGGTGAATATGGCTACACCTTC. Protein sequence: CASSPRSSGGEYGYTF.

The V and J genes are TRBV14 and TRBJ2-1; 10 bases are shared with TRBD2. This CDR3 comprises 18 residues. The germline V gene encodes CDR1 SGHDN and CDR2 FVKESK. Losses at the gene ends were 1 base for V and 4 bases for J; bases not matched to a gene: 10. The CDR3 region is CASSQGVLAGVGYNEQFF. In DNA, the CDR3 is TGTGCCAGCAGCCAAGGGGTCCTAGCGGGAGTGGGGTACAATGAGCAGTTCTTC. Looking up the rest from reference TRBV14 and TRBJ2-1 gives the full variable domain: EAGVTQFPSHSVIEKGQTVTLRCDPISGHDNLYWYRRVMGKEIKFLLHFVKESKQDESGMPNNRFLAERTGGTYSTLKVQPAELEDSGVYFCASSQGVLAGVGYNEQFFGPGTRLTVL.

This chain connects TRBV6-5 to TRBJ1-1, with a weak D call TRBD1 (6 bases). Trimming removed 2 bases from V and 5 bases from J, with 9 bases in between. The CDR3 runs 13 residues. Germline V gene lookup returns CDR1 MNHEY and CDR2 SVGAGI. The CDR3 nucleotides read TGTGCCAGCAGTTACATAAGGGGGACTGAAGCTTTCTTT. It yields the protein CASSYIRGTEAFF.

This chain joins TRBV5-1 and TRBJ2-1, with TRBD2 matching over 12 bases. The CDR3 is 16 amino acids. Germline values: CDR1 SGHRS, CDR2 YFSETQ. The V gene end was trimmed by 4 bases and the J gene end by 9 bases; junction bases not matched to a gene: 11. The CDR3 DNA reads as TGCGCCAGCAGCCTCTTGACTAGCGGGAGTGGTAGTGAGCAGTTCTTC. Translation: CASSLLTSGSGSEQFF. Together with reference TRBV5-1 and TRBJ2-1, the CDR3 gives the full variable domain: KAGVTQTPRYLIKTRGQQVTLSCSPISGHRSVSWYQQTPGQGLQFLFEYFSETQRNKGNFPGRFSGRQFSNSRSEMNVSTLELGDSALYLCASSLLTSGSGSEQFFGPGTRLTVL.

In DNA form, the CDR3 reads TGTGCCAGCAGTTTATTAGGAGAGGGCTACACCTTC. Translated, it gives CASSLLGEGYTF. This chain links TRBV28 with TRBJ1-2; D uncertain. Trimming removed 1 base from V and 8 bases from J, with 8 bases in between. This CDR3 region has 12 residues. The germline V gene has CDR1 MDHEN and CDR2 SYDVKM.

This chain uses TRBV2 with TRBJ1-2; D is undetermined. The V end was cut by 11 bases, the J end by 3 bases, with 16 bases between. CDR3 length: 13 residues. The germline CDR1 and CDR2 sequences are SNHLY and FYNNEI. CDR3 residues: CAGSIQGDYGYTF. As DNA, the CDR3 is TGTGCCGGGTCCATCCAAGGAGACTATGGCTACACCTTC.

V gene TRBV19 combines with J gene TRBJ1-2; D gene unclear. There are 13 residues in the CDR3. Per the germline V gene, CDR1 is LNHDA and CDR2 is SQIVND (reference sequence). V lost 5 bases to trimming and J lost 4 bases, with 11 bases between them. The CDR3 DNA reads as TGTGCCAGTAGTTTCGGTCAATTCTATGGCTACACCTTC. Translation: CASSFGQFYGYTF.

The gene calls are TRBV4-2 and TRBJ2-7, with 12 bases aligning to TRBD2. V lost 4 bases to trimming and J lost 6 bases; unmatched junction nucleotides: 4. This CDR3 is 14 amino acids long. Germline CDR1 reads LGHNA; CDR2 reads YNFKEQ. CDR3 nucleotides: TGTGCCAGCAGCCCGGGACTAGCGGGCTCCGAGCAGTACTTC. Translating gives CASSPGLAGSEQYF.

The gene calls are TRBV7-2 and TRBJ2-4; D may be TRBD2 (6 bases). The CDR3 consists of 18 residues. V was trimmed by 5 bases and J by 0 bases, leaving 20 bases between them. Germline CDR1 reads SGHTA; CDR2 reads FQGNSA. CDR3 amino acids: CASSPLPPSAEAKNIQYF. In DNA form, the CDR3 reads TGTGCCAGCAGCCCCCTTCCTCCTAGCGCAGAAGCCAAAAACATTCAGTACTTC. Combining the CDR3 with reference TRBV7-2 and TRBJ2-4 gives the whole variable domain GAGVSQSPSNKVTEKGKDVELRCDPISGHTALYWYRQSLGQGLEFLIYFQGNSAPDKSGLPSDRFSAERTGGSVSTLTIQRTQQEDSAVYLCASSPLPPSAEAKNIQYFGAGTRLSVL.

The chain employs TRBV7-2 and TRBJ2-1, with 8 bases that match TRBD2. Germline loops: CDR1 SGHTA, CDR2 FQGNSA. The CDR3 has 16 amino acids. V trimming: 6 bases; J trimming: 7 bases; junction bases outside the gene matches: 14. The CDR3 DNA reads as TGTGCCAGCAGGGGTGTTCCGGGGGGGCATCCGAATGAGCAGTTCTTC. It codes for CASRGVPGGHPNEQFF.

The chain carries TRBV23-1 and TRBJ1-2; possible D gene TRBD1, 6 bases. TRBV23-1 is annotated as an ORF whose role is uncertain. The ends were cut back, 0 bases at V and 8 bases at J, with 7 bases in the middle. This CDR3 has 12 amino acids. The CDR3 region has the DNA TGCGCCAGCAGTCAATCAGGGGGAGGCTACACCTTC. It is translated as CASSQSGGGYTF.

V gene TRBV30 combines with J gene TRBJ1-2; tentatively, D is TRBD1 (6 bases). The CDR3 has 13 amino acids. V lost 3 bases and J lost 2, with 10 bases in between. Germline loops: CDR1 GTSNPN, CDR2 SVGIG (reference sequence). The chain's CDR3 is CAWRTQGNYGYTF. DNA for the CDR3: TGTGCCTGGAGGACCCAGGGGAACTATGGCTACACCTTC. Drawing the rest from reference TRBV30 and TRBJ1-2, the complete variable domain is SQTIHQWPATLVQPVGSPLSLECTVEGTSNPNLYWYRQAAGRGLQLLFYSVGIGQISSEVPQNLSASRPQDRQFILSSKKLLLSDSGFYLCAWRTQGNYGYTFGSGTRLTVV.

This sequence joins TRBV6-5 and TRBJ1-2; no reliable D call. V was cut by 4 bases and J by 3 bases, with 6 bases left in between. The CDR3 sequence is 12 residues long. Germline V gene sequence: CDR1 MNHEY, CDR2 SVGAGI. This chain's CDR3 is CASSSVDYGYTF. The CDR3 nucleotides are TGTGCCAGCAGTTCAGTGGACTATGGCTACACCTTC.

The rearrangement joins TRBV29-1 to TRBJ1-1, with 8 bases that match TRBD1. The trim removed 7 bases at V and 6 bases at J, leaving 13 bases unmatched. This CDR3 contains 14 residues. Germline V gene data show CDR1 as SQVTM and CDR2 as ANQGSEA. CDR3 sequence reads: CSALTTGGGSEAFF. CDR3 coding DNA: TGCAGCGCCTTAACAACAGGGGGGGGATCTGAAGCTTTCTTT.

The chain combines TRBV4-3 with TRBJ2-7; TRBD2 agrees at 13 bases. Losses at the gene ends were 0 bases for V and 12 bases for J; bases not matched to a gene: 8. This CDR3 spans 15 amino acids. Per the germline V gene, CDR1 is LGHNA and CDR2 is YSLEER. The CDR3 DNA is TGCGCCAGCAGCCAAGATATGACTAGCGGGGGGACTAGGTACTTC. Its protein is CASSQDMTSGGTRYF.

The rearrangement joins TRBV7-2 to TRBJ1-1; no firm D call. Germline assignment: CDR1 SGHTA and CDR2 FQGNSA. Trimming shortened V by 1 base and J by 2 bases, and 8 bases separated the two germline ends. The CDR3 sequence is 14 residues long. CDR3 sequence (DNA): TGTGCCAGCAGCTTAGTAAGGAGCAACACTGAAGCTTTCTTT. This sequence encodes CASSLVRSNTEAFF.

V and J are TRBV7-2 and TRBJ2-2; 8 nucleotides align to TRBD2. The junction had 7 bases not matched to a gene; V was cut back by 1 base and J by 6 bases. Germline CDR1 is SGHTA and CDR2 is FQGNSA. This CDR3 is 16 amino acids long. This CDR3 is CASSLVGGRGAGELFF. DNA of the CDR3: TGTGCCAGCAGCTTAGTCGGGGGGCGGGGGGCCGGGGAGCTGTTTTTT.

The gene calls are TRBV18 and TRBJ1-1; D uncertain. The CDR3 spans 15 residues. V was clipped by 3 bases and J by 3 bases, with 14 bases between them. CDR1 is KGHSH and CDR2 is LQKENI in the germline V gene. The DNA of the CDR3 is TGTGCCAGCTCACCGCCTACCGTTCCGGACACTGAAGCTTTCTTT. This encodes CASSPPTVPDTEAFF. Supplemented by reference TRBV18 and TRBJ1-1, the full variable domain reads NAGVMQNPRHLVRRRGQEARLRCSPMKGHSHVYWYRQLPEEGLKFMVYLQKENIIDESGMPKERFSAEFPKEGPSILRIQQVVRGDSAAYFCASSPPTVPDTEAFFGQGTRLTVV.

The chain couples TRBV7-2 to TRBJ2-5; 7 bases agree with TRBD1. There are 17 residues in the CDR3. Germline lookup yields CDR1 SGHTA and CDR2 FQGNSA. Trimming removed 1 base from V and 1 base from J; junction bases left unmatched: 9. The CDR3 sequence is CASSLGGPGQLQETQYF. CDR3 bases: TGTGCCAGCAGCTTAGGGGGCCCGGGACAGCTCCAAGAGACCCAGTACTTC.

This clone is classed as medium-sized. The rearrangement joins TRBV7-9 to TRBJ2-1, with D perhaps matching TRBD1 (6 bases). Trimming left V 2 bases short and J 6 bases short, with 26 bases between. The CDR3 loop spans 19 amino acids. Germline lookup yields CDR1 SEHNR and CDR2 FQNEAQ (reference sequence). CDR3 residues: CASSLSGTWEYGRGNEQFF. For the CDR3, the DNA is TGTGCCAGCAGCTTATCCGGGACATGGGAGTATGGGAGAGGCAATGAGCAGTTCTTC.

This clone was detected a few times. V usage is TRBV7-2 and J usage is TRBJ1-1, with D maybe TRBD1 (6 bases). From germline, CDR1 is SGHTA and CDR2 FQGNSA. Trimming took 1 base from V and 10 from J, leaving 16 bases between them. The length of the CDR3 is 14 residues. CDR3 residues: CASSLESNRARAFF. In DNA, the CDR3 is TGTGCCAGCAGCTTAGAAAGTAACAGGGCTAGAGCTTTCTTT.

This chain connects TRBV6-2 or TRBV6-3 to TRBJ1-4; D perhaps matches TRBD1 (6 bases). The germline gives CDR1 MNHEY, CDR2 SVGEGT. CDR3 size: 14 residues. V was trimmed by 6 bases and J by 6 bases, leaving 14 bases between them. Here the CDR3 reads CASSRGRGYEKLFF. DNA for the CDR3: TGTGCCAGCAGCCGTGGCAGGGGTTATGAAAAACTGTTTTTT.

This clone was detected once. The DNA of the CDR3 is TGCGCCAGCAGTCCCCGGACTAAGGGCATTCAGTACTTC. Translation gives CASSPRTKGIQYF. This chain connects TRBV10-1 to TRBJ2-4; perhaps TRBD2 as D (6 bases). From germline, CDR1 is WNHNN and CDR2 SYGVQD (reference sequence). The ends were cut back, 5 bases at V and 9 bases at J, with 14 bases in the middle. This CDR3 has 13 amino acids.

The chain uses TRBV10-3 and TRBJ2-1; 15 nucleotides align to TRBD2. V shed 3 bases, J shed 6 bases, and the junction held 6 bases outside the gene matches. Germline V lookup: CDR1 ENHRY, CDR2 SYGVKD. The CDR3 length is 17 residues. CDR3 amino acids: CAISELKGLAGGNEQFF. CDR3 bases: TGTGCCATCAGTGAACTCAAGGGACTAGCGGGAGGCAATGAGCAGTTCTTC.

This chain links TRBV7-2 with TRBJ1-1; no clear D. The CDR3 totals 14 residues. The germline gives CDR1 SGHTA, CDR2 FQGNSA. V lost 1 base and J lost 3, with 9 bases in between. Written as DNA, the CDR3 is TGTGCCAGCAGCTTAGAGTTATCGGACACTGAAGCTTTCTTT. Translating gives CASSLELSDTEAFF.

The V call is TRBV5-1, the J call TRBJ2-1, with TRBD2 as a possible D gene (5 bases). The CDR3 runs to 15 residues. The V end lost 3 bases, the J end lost 4 bases, and 14 bases lay between the germline ends. The germline V gene has CDR1 SGHRS and CDR2 YFSETQ. CDR3 nucleotide sequence: TGCGCCAGCAGCTCAGATCTATGGGAGTACAATGAGCAGTTCTTC. Translation gives CASSSDLWEYNEQFF.